This TCR beta chain came from a study of cytomegalovirus exposure and HLA in healthy donors. Study-level background: Out of around 360 genotyped donors, roughly 80% belonged to the Caucasian-associated ancestry cluster.

CDR1 is LGHNT and CDR2 is FRNRAP in the germline V gene. The J segment lost 4 bases and the V segment lost 6 bases, leaving 5 bases of the junction unmatched. This CDR3 contains 14 residues. PCR amplification relied on 60 Vbeta primers (plus 13 Jbeta primers). Repertoires were generated with immunoSEQ multiplex PCR, while TCRdb's copy carries only in-frame clones and drops some. The data show approximately 140,000 clones, 80% seen once. The sample taken for sequencing was PBMCs. The chain carries TRBV12-5 and TRBJ1-5; 8 bases match TRBD1. The receptor was isolated from a middle-aged woman in good health and CMV-seronegative. Written as DNA, the CDR3 is TGTGCTAGTGGCTGGGACAGGAGGAATCAGCCCCAGCATTTT. Its protein is CASGWDRRNQPQHF.